The T cell receptor beta chain described here comes from a study of T-cell memory formation after mild COVID-19. Study as a whole: TCR clusters were mostly confined to one donor each.

cDNA libraries for TCR alpha and TCR beta, carrying sample barcodes and UMIs, came from 5'RACE with constant-segment primers. Via MiXCR, TCRdb re-called the 5' RACE reads, giving one row per CDR3 protein. In the table there are 190,000 or so distinct CDR3 sequences, about 22% of which are singletons. The CDR3 spans 19 residues. Germline CDR1 and CDR2: MNHEY and SMNVEV (reference sequence). With V trimmed by 0 bases and J by 2 bases, 10 bases remained unmatched. Concerning this clonotype: The CDR3 ends on some other residue instead of the conserved phenylalanine or tryptophan, so this is likely a read error.

The sequence derives from an adult woman who had mild COVID-19 (a few samples of this study predate the infection). Cell type and time point are not known. Material for sequencing was PBMCs or a T cell subset sorted from them (not recorded which). The genes are TRBV27 and TRBJ2-7; 13 nucleotides align to TRBD2. In DNA form, the CDR3 reads TGTGCCAGCAGTTTATCCAGGACTAGCGGGAGTGGAGCGCCCTACGAGCAGTACTTA. Its protein is CASSLSRTSGSGAPYEQYL.